These 2 T cell receptor beta chains were sequenced from one sample in a study of T cells in tuberculosis. Sequencing used immunoSEQ multiplex PCR; TCRdb keeps in-frame clones, though not all of them. The profile shows tens of thousands of clones, around 97% of them singletons. Material for sequencing was PBMCs. These receptors were collected from a donor aged 10-29 years with latent tuberculosis or without tuberculosis infection.

This clone was found once. The chain couples TRBV7-9 to TRBJ2-5; 10 bases agree with TRBD2. Germline V gene sequence: CDR1 SEHNR, CDR2 FQNEAQ (reference sequence). CDR3 length: 15 amino acids. The V gene end was trimmed by 4 bases and the J gene end by 5 bases; junction bases not matched to a gene: 7. CDR3 region: CASSSSGSPRETQYF. CDR3 nucleotides: TGTGCCAGCAGCTCTAGCGGGAGCCCTAGGGAGACCCAGTACTTC. Full variable domain (missing parts from reference TRBV7-9 and TRBJ2-5): DTGVSQNPRHKITKRGQNVTFRCDPISEHNRLYWYRQTLGQGPEFLTYFQNEAQLEKSRLLSDRFSAERPKGSFSTLEIQRTEQGDSAMYLCASSSSGSPRETQYFGPGTRLLVL.

This clone was recorded once. The chain carries TRBV5-1 and TRBJ1-4, with 9 nucleotides matching TRBD1. V lost 4 bases and J lost 7; bases outside the gene matches: 8. The CDR3 covers 15 residues. Germline lookup yields CDR1 SGHRS and CDR2 YFSETQ. CDR3 residues: CASSPTPGQGEKLFF. The DNA for the CDR3 is TGCGCCAGCAGCCCAACACCGGGACAGGGTGAAAAACTGTTTTTT.